The 12 T cell receptor beta chains below were found in one sample sequenced in a study of T cell responses to AZD1222 COVID-19 vaccine. Produced via immunoSEQ multiplex PCR; TCRdb's table is partial and in-frame only. The table includes some 180,000 clones, more than 85% detected once. The starting material was peripheral blood, obtained 28 days after the second AZD1222 dose. Receptor source: an adult who received the AZD1222 COVID-19 vaccine.

The gene calls are TRBV4-1 and TRBJ2-2; TRBD1 matches at 9 bases. The CDR3 covers 17 residues. The V gene's germline CDR1 is MGHRA and CDR2 YSYEKL. Germline trimming cut 9 bases from V and 3 bases from J; bases unmatched to any gene: 14. CDR3 sequence reads: CARIWDRDLWYTGELFF. The CDR3 DNA reads as TGCGCCAGGATATGGGACAGGGATCTTTGGTACACCGGGGAGCTGTTTTTT.

The V call is TRBV2, the J call TRBJ1-1, with 7 bases aligning to TRBD1. The V gene end was trimmed by 6 bases and the J gene end by 2 bases; junction bases not matched to a gene: 6. The V gene's germline CDR1 is SNHLY and CDR2 FYNNEI. This CDR3 spans 14 amino acids. CDR3 loop: CASSRGQLNTEAFF. Written as DNA, the CDR3 is TGTGCCAGCAGCCGGGGACAGCTAAACACTGAAGCTTTCTTT.

This chain uses TRBV9 with TRBJ2-1, with D uncertain. Germline loops: CDR1 SGDLS, CDR2 YYNGEE. This CDR3 is 16 amino acids long. V lost 0 bases and J lost 5, with 15 bases in between. The CDR3 loop reads CASSVGPRVIHNEQFF. Written as DNA, the CDR3 is TGTGCCAGCAGCGTAGGACCGAGAGTAATCCACAATGAGCAGTTCTTC.

The rearrangement joins TRBV6-5 to TRBJ1-4, with 7 bases that match TRBD1. The V gene's germline CDR1 is MNHEY and CDR2 SVGAGI. The CDR3 length is 15 residues. The junction had 7 bases not matched to a gene; V was cut back by 2 bases and J by 7 bases. The CDR3 reads CASSYDPGGGEKLFF. CDR3 bases: TGTGCCAGCAGTTACGACCCAGGGGGAGGTGAAAAACTGTTTTTT.

The chain has TRBV10-1 and TRBJ2-6; 9 bases map to TRBD1. The ends lost 8 bases at V and 0 bases at J; junction bases unmatched: 11. Germline CDR1 WNHNN, CDR2 SYGVQD (reference sequence). This CDR3 comprises 18 residues. In DNA, the CDR3 is TGCGCCAGCTCCCCAGGACAGGGGTCTTCCTCTGGGGCCAACGTCCTGACTTTC. Encoded protein: CASSPGQGSSSGANVLTF.

This chain joins TRBV18 and TRBJ2-3; 9 positions match TRBD1. This CDR3 spans 15 amino acids. The germline CDR1 and CDR2 sequences are KGHSH and LQKENI. V gave up 1 base and J gave up 2 bases; unmatched junction bases: 1. The CDR3 sequence is CASSPRDRVTDTQYF. DNA of the CDR3: TGTGCCAGCTCACCACGGGACAGGGTCACAGATACGCAGTATTTT.

The CDR3 sequence is CASSVGAGEDTQYF. The CDR3 DNA reads as TGTGCCAGCAGCGTAGGGGCGGGGGAAGATACGCAGTATTTT. The chain is built from TRBV25-1 and TRBJ2-3, with 7 bases that match TRBD2. The CDR3 is 14 residues long. Looked up from germline, CDR1 is MGHDK and CDR2 is SYGVNS. Trimming took 6 bases from V and 5 from J; bases not matched to a gene: 8.

This chain joins TRBV10-1 and TRBJ1-4, with D perhaps matching TRBD1 (6 bases). Trimming left V 8 bases short and J 4 bases short, with 17 bases between. The CDR3 is 15 residues long. Germline V gene lookup returns CDR1 WNHNN and CDR2 SYGVQD (reference sequence). The CDR3 sequence: CASCQTGWNNEKLFF. The CDR3 DNA reads as TGCGCCAGCTGCCAAACAGGGTGGAATAATGAAAAACTGTTTTTT.

The chain joins TRBV14 to TRBJ2-3, with D possibly being TRBD2 (6 bases). Germline V gives CDR1 SGHDN, CDR2 FVKESK. V was trimmed by 0 bases and J by 5 bases, leaving 12 bases between them. The CDR3 sequence is 15 residues long. In nucleotides, the CDR3 is TGTGCCAGCAGCCAAGATTGGGGGACTGGAGATACGCAGTATTTT. This encodes CASSQDWGTGDTQYF.

This clone came up once. The rearrangement joins TRBV18 to TRBJ1-2; D gene ambiguous. V was cut by 3 bases and J by 2 bases, with 13 bases left in between. There are 15 residues in the CDR3. Germline CDR1 reads KGHSH; CDR2 reads LQKENI. CDR3 protein: CASSPGRLKNYGYTF. The CDR3 DNA follows: TGTGCCAGCTCACCCGGGAGACTAAAAAACTATGGCTACACCTTC.

The chain is built from TRBV7-9 and TRBJ2-7, with D hard to call. Germline CDR1 and CDR2: SEHNR and FQNEAQ (reference sequence). The V end lost 0 bases, the J end lost 4 bases, and 7 bases lay between the germline ends. This CDR3 comprises 13 residues. Here the CDR3 DNA reads TGTGCCAGCAGCTTAGCGCCCAATTACGAGCAGTACTTC. The encoded protein is CASSLAPNYEQYF.

The chain combines TRBV18 with TRBJ1-1; D is perhaps TRBD1 (5 bases). Germline values: CDR1 KGHSH, CDR2 LQKENI. V lost 5 bases, J lost 1 base, and 14 bases lay in between. This CDR3 contains 15 residues. CDR3 sequence (DNA): TGTGCCAGCTCAATCAGTAGGGACGGGAACACTGAAGCTTTCTTT. The encoded protein is CASSISRDGNTEAFF.